The next 13 T cell receptor beta chains were all read from a single sample in a study of graft-versus-host responses after intestinal transplantation (dated by TCRdb to the early 2020s). Receptor amplification or capture employed the immunoSEQ multiplex PCR assay. TCRdb mirrors the immuneACCESS table, restricted to in-frame sequences. Some clones are absent from its copies; in checked studies, under half trace to an unresolved V gene, and the reason for the others is unknown. Here the sample has around 90,000 clones; just under 95% occur a single time. The top ten hold less than 0.5% of the sample. These receptors' targets are unknown. The time point label here, explained by the study, means: cells obtained before transplantation from donor or recipient. Sequenced material: unstimulated CD8+ T cells sorted from spleen or lymph node cells, taken before intestinal transplant. These receptor sequences come from a human donor who received an intestinal transplant.

This chain links TRBV27 with TRBJ2-1; D is uncertain. This CDR3 is 14 amino acids long. Germline loops: CDR1 MNHEY, CDR2 SMNVEV (reference sequence). Trimming took 2 bases from V and 7 from J, leaving 12 bases between them. The CDR3 sequence: CASSLGPGTNEQFF. The DNA of the CDR3 is TGTGCCAGCAGTTTAGGTCCAGGCACGAATGAGCAGTTCTTC.

The V call is TRBV5-5, the J call TRBJ1-1; D gene unclear. CDR1 and CDR2 from the germline V gene are SGHKS and YYEKEE (reference sequence). The CDR3 contains 15 residues. The V and J ends lost 0 bases and 10 bases respectively, with 19 bases between them. The DNA for the CDR3 is TGTGCCAGCAGCTTGGCTATGGGCAGCCTTATAGGAGCTTTCTTT. Translating gives CASSLAMGSLIGAFF.

The V gene is TRBV9, the J gene TRBJ1-1; the D gene is possibly TRBD1 (6 bases). Trimming pared 3 bases from V and 4 bases from J, leaving 10 bases between. The CDR3 is made up of 13 amino acids. Germline CDR1 reads SGDLS; CDR2 reads YYNGEE. CDR3 amino acids: CASSGQDRTEAFF. Here the CDR3 DNA reads TGTGCCAGCAGCGGACAGGACCGCACTGAAGCTTTCTTT.

J is TRBJ2-7 and V is TRBV9, with 8 bases fitting TRBD1. The CDR3 is 16 residues long. Germline loops: CDR1 SGDLS, CDR2 YYNGEE. Trimming cost V 3 bases and J 3 bases; bases outside gene matches: 11. The CDR3, as DNA: TGTGCCAGCAGCGAAGATACAGGGGGAAGGGACTACGAGCAGTACTTC. Translation gives CASSEDTGGRDYEQYF.

The V and J genes are TRBV27 and TRBJ2-1, with 10 nucleotides matching TRBD2. With V trimmed by 5 bases and J by 9 bases, 13 bases remained unmatched. CDR1 is MNHEY, CDR2 SMNVEV, per germline (reference sequence). There are 16 residues in the CDR3. The CDR3 DNA is TGTGCCAGCAGTCCGGAGCGGGAGGGCCGCCACGGTGAGCAGTTCTTC. Translating it yields CASSPEREGRHGEQFF.

The chain is built from TRBV7-2 and TRBJ2-2; tentatively, D is TRBD2 (5 bases). V gave up 3 bases and J gave up 3 bases, with 20 bases separating them. CDR3 size: 18 residues. Looked up from germline, CDR1 is SGHTA and CDR2 is FQGNSA. CDR3 bases: TGTGCCAGCAGCTTGAGGCTCACCGGCGTGGGAGACACCGGGGAGCTGTTTTTT. Its protein product is CASSLRLTGVGDTGELFF.

The rearrangement uses TRBV6-5 and TRBJ2-1; TRBD1 might be the D (5 bases). The germline CDR1 and CDR2 sequences are MNHEY and SVGAGI. Between the trimmed V and J ends, which lost 5 bases and 4 bases, there was a span of 9 bases. The CDR3 has 13 amino acids. CDR3: CASSPTEYNEQFF. The DNA for the CDR3 is TGTGCCAGCAGTCCGACAGAATACAATGAGCAGTTCTTC.

This clone was picked up one time. V gene TRBV7-9 combines with J gene TRBJ2-3; 8 bases fit TRBD1. V lost 5 bases, J lost 4 bases, and 11 bases stayed unmatched. Germline CDR1 reads SEHNR; CDR2 reads FQNEAQ (reference sequence). The CDR3 sequence is 16 residues long. The CDR3 protein is CASSVDRGGYPDTQYF. The CDR3 DNA follows: TGTGCCAGCAGCGTAGACAGGGGAGGATACCCAGATACGCAGTATTTT. Looking up the rest from reference TRBV7-9 and TRBJ2-3 gives the full variable domain: DTGVSQNPRHKITKRGQNVTFRCDPISEHNRLYWYRQTLGQGPEFLTYFQNEAQLEKSRLLSDRFSAERPKGSFSTLEIQRTEQGDSAMYLCASSVDRGGYPDTQYFGPGTRLTVL.

The V and J genes are TRBV7-9 and TRBJ2-3; TRBD2 agrees at 11 bases. Germline CDR1 is SEHNR and CDR2 is FQNEAQ (reference sequence). The J segment lost 5 bases and the V segment lost 5 bases, leaving 3 bases of the junction unmatched. The CDR3 is 14 amino acids. CDR3 sequence: CASSLLAGVDTQYF. The CDR3 DNA reads as TGTGCCAGCAGCCTACTAGCGGGGGTAGATACGCAGTATTTT.

V gene TRBV21-1 combines with J gene TRBJ2-7; the table's D call TRBD1 went unverified against the DNA. TRBV21-1 is an annotated pseudogene. The CDR3 spans 15 residues. The CDR3 nucleotides are TGTGCCAGCAGCTTACAGGGGCTGCGGTCCTACGAGCAGTACTTC. Protein product: CASSLQGLRSYEQYF.

The chain links TRBV7-6 to TRBJ2-3, with 8 bases matching TRBD2. Germline trimming cut 5 bases from V and 0 bases from J; bases unmatched to any gene: 7. The CDR3 runs 16 residues. Germline-derived CDR1 and CDR2 are SGHVS and FNYEAQ. The CDR3 nucleotides read TGTGCCAGCAGCCCAGAGCGGGGGAGTAGCACAGATACGCAGTATTTT. It codes for CASSPERGSSTDTQYF.

The chain has TRBV18 and TRBJ2-1, with 8 bases fitting TRBD2. The CDR3 is 14 amino acids. Trimming removed 8 bases from V and 4 bases from J; junction bases left unmatched: 7. The germline V gene encodes CDR1 KGHSH and CDR2 LQKENI. CDR3 region: CASAILADYNEQFF. The CDR3 nucleotides are TGTGCCAGCGCGATACTAGCGGATTACAATGAGCAGTTCTTC.

The V gene is TRBV5-4, the J gene TRBJ2-7; maybe TRBD1 (7 bases). The V gene lost 4 bases and the J gene lost 4 bases, with 12 bases spanning the gap. Germline V lookup: CDR1 SGHNT, CDR2 YYREEE (reference sequence). The CDR3 is 13 amino acids. The DNA of the CDR3 is TGTGCCAGCAGCCGACAGGGAGGTTACGAGCAGTACTTC. Residues: CASSRQGGYEQYF.